This T cell receptor beta chain was recovered during a study of blood T cell repertoires in COVID-19. As for the study in general: There were acute and convalescent COVID-19 samples, and they came from the United States, Italy and Spain. PBMCs, B-cell-depleted T cells, or T cells provided the cDNA or gDNA that made up the material.

The germline V gene encodes CDR1 SNHLY and CDR2 FYNNEI. The CDR3 totals 14 residues. The V end was cut by 0 bases, the J end by 2 bases, with 8 bases between. As handled by the study authors: Amplification with reference gene primers provided the estimates of nucleated cell counts. Clones were sequenced by immunoSEQ multiplex PCR, and TCRdb holds only the in-frame ones, with some missing. Clone size and V and J calls were adopted from that table, with D and trimming inferred from the DNA. The sample shows 250,000 to 300,000 clones, about four fifths of them seen only once. Material: peripheral blood. The chain combines TRBV2 with TRBJ2-7; D may be TRBD1 (6 bases). This receptor was taken from an older woman with active or convalescent COVID-19. For the CDR3, the DNA is TGTGCCAGCAGTGAAGCGGGACACACCTACGAGCAGTACTTC. Encoded protein: CASSEAGHTYEQYF.